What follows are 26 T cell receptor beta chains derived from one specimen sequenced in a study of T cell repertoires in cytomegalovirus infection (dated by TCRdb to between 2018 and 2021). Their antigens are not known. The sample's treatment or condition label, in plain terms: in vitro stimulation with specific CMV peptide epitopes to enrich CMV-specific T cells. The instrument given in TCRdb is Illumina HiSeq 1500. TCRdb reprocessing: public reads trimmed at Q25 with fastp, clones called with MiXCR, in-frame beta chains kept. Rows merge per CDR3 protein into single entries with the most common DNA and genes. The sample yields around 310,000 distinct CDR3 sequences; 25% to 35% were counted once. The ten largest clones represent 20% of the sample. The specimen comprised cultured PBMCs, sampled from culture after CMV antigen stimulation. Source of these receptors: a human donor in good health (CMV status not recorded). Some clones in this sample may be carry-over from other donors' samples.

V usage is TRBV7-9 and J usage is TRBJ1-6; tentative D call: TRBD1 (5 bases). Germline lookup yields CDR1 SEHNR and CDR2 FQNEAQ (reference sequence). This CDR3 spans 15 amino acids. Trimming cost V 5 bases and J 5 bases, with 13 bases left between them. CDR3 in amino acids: CASSPPGRNNSPLHF. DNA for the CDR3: TGTGCCAGCAGCCCTCCGGGACGGAATAATTCACCCCTCCACTTT.

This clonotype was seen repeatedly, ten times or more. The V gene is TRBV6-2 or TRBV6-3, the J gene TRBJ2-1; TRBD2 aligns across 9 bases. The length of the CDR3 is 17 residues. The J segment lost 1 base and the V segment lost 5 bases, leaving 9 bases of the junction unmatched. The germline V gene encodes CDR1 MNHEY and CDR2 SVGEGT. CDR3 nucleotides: TGTGCCAGCAGTCGCCGGGTAGCGGGGGATTCCTACAATGAGCAGTTCTTC. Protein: CASSRRVAGDSYNEQFF.

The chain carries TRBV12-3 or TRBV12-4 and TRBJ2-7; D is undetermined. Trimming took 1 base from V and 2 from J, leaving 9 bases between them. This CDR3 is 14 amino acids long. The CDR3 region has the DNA TGTGCCAGCAGTTTAGGAGGAGCGACCTACGAGCAGTACTTC. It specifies CASSLGGATYEQYF.

The CDR3 sequence is CASSAGLKETQYF. In DNA, the CDR3 is TGTGCCAGCAGCGCAGGACTAAAAGAGACCCAGTACTTC. The rearrangement uses TRBV9 and TRBJ2-5, with D perhaps matching TRBD2 (6 bases). With 3 bases removed from V and 3 bases from J, the gap between germline ends came to 9 bases. Germline V CDR1 and CDR2: SGDLS, YYNGEE. The CDR3 runs to 13 residues.

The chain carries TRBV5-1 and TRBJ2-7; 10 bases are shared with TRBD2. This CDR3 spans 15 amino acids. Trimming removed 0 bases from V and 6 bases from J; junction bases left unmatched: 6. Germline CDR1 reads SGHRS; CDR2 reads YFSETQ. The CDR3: CASSLGTSGIGEQYF. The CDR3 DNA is TGCGCCAGCAGCTTGGGGACTAGCGGCATAGGCGAGCAGTACTTC.

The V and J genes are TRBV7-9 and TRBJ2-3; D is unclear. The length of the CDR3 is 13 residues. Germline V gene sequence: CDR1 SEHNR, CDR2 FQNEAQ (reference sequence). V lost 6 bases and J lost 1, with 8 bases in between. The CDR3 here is CASSRSGTDTQYF. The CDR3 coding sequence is TGTGCCAGCAGTAGAAGCGGCACAGATACGCAGTATTTT.

CDR3 amino acids: CASSFGFGQPQHF. The CDR3 DNA sequence: TGCGCCAGCAGCTTCGGGTTCGGGCAGCCCCAGCATTTT. This chain uses TRBV5-1 with TRBJ1-5; D is ambiguous. V was cut by 2 bases and J by 7 bases, with 10 bases left in between. The CDR3 contains 13 residues. Germline lookup yields CDR1 SGHRS and CDR2 YFSETQ.

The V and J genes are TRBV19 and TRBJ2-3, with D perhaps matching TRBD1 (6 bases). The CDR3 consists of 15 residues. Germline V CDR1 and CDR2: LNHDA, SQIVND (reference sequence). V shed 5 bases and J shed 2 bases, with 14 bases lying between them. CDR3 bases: TGTGCCAGTAGTGCCGGGACATCGGACACAGATACGCAGTATTTT. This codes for CASSAGTSDTDTQYF.

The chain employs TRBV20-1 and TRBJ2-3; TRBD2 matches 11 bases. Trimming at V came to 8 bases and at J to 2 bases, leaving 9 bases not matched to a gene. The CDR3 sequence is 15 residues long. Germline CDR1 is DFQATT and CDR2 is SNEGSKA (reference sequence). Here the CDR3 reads CSPRGGLADTDTQYF. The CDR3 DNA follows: TGCAGTCCCCGGGGGGGACTAGCGGACACAGATACGCAGTATTTT.

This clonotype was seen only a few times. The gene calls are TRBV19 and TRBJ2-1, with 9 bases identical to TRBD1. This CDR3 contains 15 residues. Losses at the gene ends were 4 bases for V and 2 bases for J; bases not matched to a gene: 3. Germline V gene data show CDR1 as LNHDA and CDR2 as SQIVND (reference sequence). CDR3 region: CASSTGQGPYNEQFF. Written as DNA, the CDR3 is TGTGCCAGTAGTACTGGACAGGGGCCCTACAATGAGCAGTTCTTC.

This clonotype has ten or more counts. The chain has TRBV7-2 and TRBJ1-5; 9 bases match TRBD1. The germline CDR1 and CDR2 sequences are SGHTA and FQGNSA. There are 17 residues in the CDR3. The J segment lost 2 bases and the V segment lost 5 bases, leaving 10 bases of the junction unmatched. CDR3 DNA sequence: TGTGCCAGCAGCCAGGGGCCGGGACAGGGAGGCAATCAGCCCCAGCATTTT. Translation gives CASSQGPGQGGNQPQHF. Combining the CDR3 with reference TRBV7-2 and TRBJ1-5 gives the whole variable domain GAGVSQSPSNKVTEKGKDVELRCDPISGHTALYWYRQSLGQGLEFLIYFQGNSAPDKSGLPSDRFSAERTGGSVSTLTIQRTQQEDSAVYLCASSQGPGQGGNQPQHFGDGTRLSIL.

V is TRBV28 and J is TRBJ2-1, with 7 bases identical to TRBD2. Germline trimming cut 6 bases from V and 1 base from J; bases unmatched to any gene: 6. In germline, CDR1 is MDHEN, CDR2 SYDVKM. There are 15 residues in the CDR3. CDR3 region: CASRSGTISYNEQFF. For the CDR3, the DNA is TGTGCCAGCAGGTCCGGGACTATTTCCTACAATGAGCAGTTCTTC.

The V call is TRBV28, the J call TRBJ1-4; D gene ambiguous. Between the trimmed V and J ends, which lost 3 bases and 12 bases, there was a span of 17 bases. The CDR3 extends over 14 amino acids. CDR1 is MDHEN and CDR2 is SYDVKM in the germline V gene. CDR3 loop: CASSFSSQRVELFF. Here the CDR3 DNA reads TGTGCCAGCAGTTTCTCATCCCAGCGAGTGGAACTGTTTTTT.

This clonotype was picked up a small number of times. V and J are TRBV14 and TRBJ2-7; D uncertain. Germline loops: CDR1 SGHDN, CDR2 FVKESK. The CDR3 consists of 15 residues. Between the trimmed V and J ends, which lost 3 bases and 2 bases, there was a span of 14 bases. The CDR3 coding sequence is TGTGCCAGCAGCCACGGACCACGATTTACCTACGAGCAGTACTTC. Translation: CASSHGPRFTYEQYF.

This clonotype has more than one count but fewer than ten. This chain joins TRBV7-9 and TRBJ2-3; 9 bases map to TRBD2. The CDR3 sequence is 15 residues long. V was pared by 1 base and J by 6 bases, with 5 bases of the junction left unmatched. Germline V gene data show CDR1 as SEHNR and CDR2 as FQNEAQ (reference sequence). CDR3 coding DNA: TGTGCCAGCAGCTTAGGTAGCGGGAGATCCGATACGCAGTATTTT. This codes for CASSLGSGRSDTQYF.

The chain's CDR3 is CASSTSGGVNTEAFF. CDR3 bases: TGTGCCAGCAGTACCTCCGGGGGGGTGAACACTGAAGCTTTCTTT. V and J are TRBV27 and TRBJ1-1, with TRBD1 as a possible D gene (5 bases). This CDR3 comprises 15 residues. CDR1 is MNHEY, CDR2 SMNVEV, per germline (reference sequence). Trimming pared 5 bases from V and 0 bases from J, leaving 13 bases between.

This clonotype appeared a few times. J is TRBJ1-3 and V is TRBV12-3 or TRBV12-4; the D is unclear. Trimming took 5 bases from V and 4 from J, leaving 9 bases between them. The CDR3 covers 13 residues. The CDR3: CASSPSRGNTIYF. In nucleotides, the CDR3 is TGTGCCAGCAGTCCCAGTAGGGGAAACACCATATATTTT.

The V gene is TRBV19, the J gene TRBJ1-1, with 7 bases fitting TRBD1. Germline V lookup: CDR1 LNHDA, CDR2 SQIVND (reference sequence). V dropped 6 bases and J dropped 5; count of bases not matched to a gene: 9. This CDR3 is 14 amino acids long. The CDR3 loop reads CASRDHRGWTEAFF. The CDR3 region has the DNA TGTGCCAGTAGAGACCACAGGGGTTGGACTGAAGCTTTCTTT.

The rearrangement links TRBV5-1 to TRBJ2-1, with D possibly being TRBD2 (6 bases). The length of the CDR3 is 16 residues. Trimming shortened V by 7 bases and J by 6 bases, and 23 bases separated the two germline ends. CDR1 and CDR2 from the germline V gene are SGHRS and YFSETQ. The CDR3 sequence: CASRLNSGTRSNEQFF. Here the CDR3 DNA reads TGCGCCAGCCGACTAAATTCAGGGACTCGAAGCAATGAGCAGTTCTTC. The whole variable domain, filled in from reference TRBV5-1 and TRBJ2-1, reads KAGVTQTPRYLIKTRGQQVTLSCSPISGHRSVSWYQQTPGQGLQFLFEYFSETQRNKGNFPGRFSGRQFSNSRSEMNVSTLELGDSALYLCASRLNSGTRSNEQFFGPGTRLTVL.

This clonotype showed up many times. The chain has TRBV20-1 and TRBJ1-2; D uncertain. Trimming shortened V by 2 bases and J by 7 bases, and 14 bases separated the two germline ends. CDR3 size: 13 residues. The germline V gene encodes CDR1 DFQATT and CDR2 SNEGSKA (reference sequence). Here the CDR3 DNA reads TGCAGTGCTAGATTACCAGACACGACTGGCTACACCTTC. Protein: CSARLPDTTGYTF.

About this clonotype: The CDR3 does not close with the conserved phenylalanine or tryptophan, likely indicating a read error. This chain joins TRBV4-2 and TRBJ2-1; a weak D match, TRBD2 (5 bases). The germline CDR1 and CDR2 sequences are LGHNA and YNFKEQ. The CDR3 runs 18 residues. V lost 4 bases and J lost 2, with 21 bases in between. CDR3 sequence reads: CASSPDPGLAPPYNEQFL. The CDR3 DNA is TGTGCCAGCAGCCCAGATCCAGGACTTGCTCCTCCCTACAATGAGCAGTTCCTC.

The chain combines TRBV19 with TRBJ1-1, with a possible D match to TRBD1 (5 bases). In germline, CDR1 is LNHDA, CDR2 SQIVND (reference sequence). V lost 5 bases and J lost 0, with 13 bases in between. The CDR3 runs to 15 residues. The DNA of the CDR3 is TGTGCCAGTAGTGCCCGACAGTGGGTGAACACTGAAGCTTTCTTT. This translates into CASSARQWVNTEAFF.

This CDR3 reads CASSQALGTGSNGYTF. The CDR3 DNA reads as TGCGCCAGCAGCCAAGCCTTAGGGACAGGGTCGAATGGCTACACCTTC. This chain joins TRBV4-1 and TRBJ1-2; TRBD1 matches 9 bases. CDR1 and CDR2 (germline): MGHRA, YSYEKL. The CDR3 loop spans 16 amino acids. Trimming at V came to 1 base and at J to 6 bases, leaving 9 bases not matched to a gene.

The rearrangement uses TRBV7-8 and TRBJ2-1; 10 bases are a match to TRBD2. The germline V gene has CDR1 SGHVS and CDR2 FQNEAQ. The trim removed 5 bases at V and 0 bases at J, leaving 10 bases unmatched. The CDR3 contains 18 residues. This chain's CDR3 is CASSQLTTSGLSYNEQFF. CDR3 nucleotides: TGTGCCAGCAGCCAGCTTACGACTAGCGGGCTCTCCTACAATGAGCAGTTCTTC.

The CDR3 DNA reads TGTGCCAGCAGTGGCAGGAAAGACCAGCCCCAGCATTTT. This gives the protein CASSGRKDQPQHF. The chain recombines TRBV25-1 with TRBJ1-5; D is unclear. The CDR3 is made up of 13 amino acids. Between the trimmed V and J ends, which lost 4 bases and 7 bases, there was a span of 11 bases. Germline-derived CDR1 and CDR2 are MGHDK and SYGVNS.

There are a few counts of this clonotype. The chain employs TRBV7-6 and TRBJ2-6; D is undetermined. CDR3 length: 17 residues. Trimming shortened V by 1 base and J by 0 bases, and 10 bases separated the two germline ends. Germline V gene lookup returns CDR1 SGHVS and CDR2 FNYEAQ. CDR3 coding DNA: TGTGCCAGCAGCTTAGGGCACACCCTCTCTGGGGCCAACGTCCTGACTTTC. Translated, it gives CASSLGHTLSGANVLTF.